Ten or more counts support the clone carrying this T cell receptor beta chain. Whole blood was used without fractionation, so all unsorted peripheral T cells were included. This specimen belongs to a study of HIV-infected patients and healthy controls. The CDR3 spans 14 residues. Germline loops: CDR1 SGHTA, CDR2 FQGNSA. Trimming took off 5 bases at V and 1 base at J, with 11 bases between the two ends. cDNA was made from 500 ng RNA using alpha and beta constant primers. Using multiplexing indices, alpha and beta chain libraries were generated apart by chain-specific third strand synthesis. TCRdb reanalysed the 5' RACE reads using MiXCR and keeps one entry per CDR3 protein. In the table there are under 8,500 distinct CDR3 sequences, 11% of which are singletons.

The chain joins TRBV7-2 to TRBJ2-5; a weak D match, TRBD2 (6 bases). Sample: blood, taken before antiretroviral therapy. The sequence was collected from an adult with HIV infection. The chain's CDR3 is CASSLGTFQETQYF. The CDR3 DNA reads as TGTGCCAGCAGCCTGGGGACTTTCCAAGAGACCCAGTACTTC.